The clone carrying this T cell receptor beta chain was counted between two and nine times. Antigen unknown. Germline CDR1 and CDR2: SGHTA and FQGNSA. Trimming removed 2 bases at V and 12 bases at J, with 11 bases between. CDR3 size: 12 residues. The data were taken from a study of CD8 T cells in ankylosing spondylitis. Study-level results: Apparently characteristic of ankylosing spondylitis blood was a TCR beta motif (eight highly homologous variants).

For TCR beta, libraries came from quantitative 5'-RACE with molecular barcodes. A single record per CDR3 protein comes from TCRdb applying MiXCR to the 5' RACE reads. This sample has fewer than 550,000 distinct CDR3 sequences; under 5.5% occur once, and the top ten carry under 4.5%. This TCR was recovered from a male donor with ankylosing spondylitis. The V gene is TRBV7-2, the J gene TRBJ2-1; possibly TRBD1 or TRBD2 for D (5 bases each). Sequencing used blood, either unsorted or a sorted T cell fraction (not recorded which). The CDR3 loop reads CASSLRLGGQFF. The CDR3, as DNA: TGTGCCAGCAGCTTAAGGCTTGGGGGGCAGTTCTTC.